Below are 10 T cell receptor beta chains sequenced from a single sample in a study of blood T cell repertoires in COVID-19. TCRdb keeps only in-frame clones here, not all; method: immunoSEQ multiplex PCR. This table has 15,000 to 20,000 clones, around 94% appearing once. What was sequenced was peripheral blood. These receptors all come from a human donor in a cohort sampled during active COVID-19.

This chain links TRBV5-6 with TRBJ1-6; TRBD1 is a possible D gene (5 bases). Germline loops: CDR1 SGHDT, CDR2 YYEEEE. Trimming took off 0 bases at V and 7 bases at J, with 14 bases between the two ends. CDR3 length equals 16 residues. The CDR3 loop reads CASSLVLGEGNSPLHF. The CDR3 DNA follows: TGTGCCAGCAGCTTGGTGCTCGGGGAGGGGAATTCACCCCTCCACTTT.

The J gene is TRBJ1-1, the V gene TRBV29-1; TRBD1 matches 8 bases. Trimming at V came to 1 base and at J to 11 bases, leaving 6 bases not matched to a gene. CDR1 and CDR2 from the germline V gene are SQVTM and ANQGSEA. CDR3 size: 12 residues. The CDR3, as DNA: TGCAGCGTTGAAGCCACCAGGGGGCGGGCTTTCTTT. Amino acids: CSVEATRGRAFF.

The V gene is TRBV9, the J gene TRBJ1-2, with D possibly matching TRBD1 (6 bases). Per the germline V gene, CDR1 is SGDLS and CDR2 is YYNGEE. This CDR3 has 16 amino acids. Trimming took off 0 bases at V and 5 bases at J, with 17 bases between the two ends. CDR3 coding DNA: TGTGCCAGCAGCGTAGCTCCGGGGGGGCAGGTATATGGCTACACCTTC. Translated: CASSVAPGGQVYGYTF.

The rearrangement joins TRBV19 to TRBJ1-2, with 7 bases lining up with TRBD1. The CDR3 consists of 13 residues. Trimming took 7 bases from V and 3 from J; bases not matched to a gene: 5. The germline gives CDR1 LNHDA, CDR2 SQIVND (reference sequence). The DNA for the CDR3 is TGTGCCAGTAAAGGGACAGAGGACTATGGCTACACCTTC. Protein: CASKGTEDYGYTF.

The chain combines TRBV5-4 with TRBJ1-1; TRBD1 aligns across 8 bases. The J segment lost 3 bases and the V segment lost 1 base, leaving 5 bases of the junction unmatched. The CDR3 is 15 residues long. Germline V gene lookup returns CDR1 SGHNT and CDR2 YYREEE (reference sequence). CDR3 nucleotides: TGTGCCAGCAGCTTGAGTCTACAGGGGGACACTGAAGCTTTCTTT. Translation: CASSLSLQGDTEAFF.

V is TRBV11-2 and J is TRBJ1-4, with a tentative D call TRBD1 (5 bases). This CDR3 comprises 17 residues. Looked up from germline, CDR1 is SGHAT and CDR2 is FQNNGV. Trimming stripped 6 bases from V and 0 bases from J, with 17 bases between. The CDR3 nucleotides are TGTGCCAGCAGACACGGGAGGGGCCATGCAACTAATGAAAAACTGTTTTTT. Protein: CASRHGRGHATNEKLFF.

This rearrangement joins TRBV29-1 to TRBJ2-2; TRBD2 is a possible D gene (7 bases). From germline, CDR1 is SQVTM and CDR2 ANQGSEA. The CDR3 covers 17 residues. The V end lost 0 bases, the J end lost 3 bases, and 17 bases lay between the germline ends. CDR3 region: CSVEDPGGGGDTGELFF. CDR3 coding DNA: TGCAGCGTTGAAGATCCAGGTGGAGGGGGGGACACCGGGGAGCTGTTTTTT.

The genes are TRBV7-9 and TRBJ2-2; 7 nucleotides align to TRBD1. Germline lookup yields CDR1 SEHNR and CDR2 FQNEAQ (reference sequence). This CDR3 is built from 12 residues. The V and J ends lost 10 bases and 8 bases, in that order; junction bases with no gene match: 7. The CDR3 DNA reads TGTGCCACCACAGGGGTATCAGGGGAGCTGTTTTTT. It is translated as CATTGVSGELFF.

This chain uses TRBV19 with TRBJ1-2; D unresolved. Germline V CDR1 and CDR2: LNHDA, SQIVND (reference sequence). This CDR3 has 15 amino acids. V gave up 3 bases and J gave up 6 bases, with 17 bases separating them. CDR3 nucleotide sequence: TGTGCCAGTAGTATTCTTCTTTACAGTCAAAATGGCTACACCTTC. Translated: CASSILLYSQNGYTF.

The chain joins TRBV6-2 or TRBV6-3 to TRBJ2-5; TRBD2 matches at 13 bases. The V segment lost 6 bases and the J segment 4 bases; nucleotides outside the gene matches: 5. The CDR3 totals 15 residues. Germline V gene data show CDR1 as MNHEY and CDR2 as SVGEGT. CDR3 amino acids: CASSPGLAGLETQYF. CDR3 coding DNA: TGTGCCAGCAGCCCGGGACTAGCGGGGTTAGAGACCCAGTACTTC.